Below, one T cell receptor beta chain is given with its context. Its antigen remains unknown. The record originates from a study of cytomegalovirus exposure and HLA in healthy donors. Findings and limits, study-wide: The authors reported that TCR beta sequences could predict HLA-A and HLA-B alleles. These predictions were accurate for most subjects in the first cohort.

Primers for the PCR totalled 60 Vbeta and 13 Jbeta. The assay was immunoSEQ multiplex PCR, and TCRdb's table has in-frame clones only and misses some. The data contain roughly 140,000 clones, roughly four fifths of them singletons. Material: PBMCs. The sequence came from a woman aged 60-70 years in good health and CMV-seropositive.

The CDR3 region has the DNA TGCGCCAGCATCCCCGGAGGGCGCGAGCAGTACTTC. Amino acid sequence: CASIPGGREQYF. This chain joins TRBV10-1 and TRBJ2-7; D perhaps matches TRBD2 (6 bases). Per germline, CDR1 WNHNN and CDR2 SYGVQD (reference sequence). This CDR3 has 12 residues. V lost 7 bases to trimming and J lost 6 bases, with 13 bases between them.